Detailed here is one T cell receptor beta chain. This entry is derived from a study of blood T cell repertoires in COVID-19. Turning to the study itself: Sources were T cells, B-cell-depleted T cells, or PBMCs; the material itself was cDNA or gDNA.

Trimming cost V 6 bases and J 8 bases, with 25 bases left between them. The CDR3 has 15 amino acids. Germline V CDR1 and CDR2: SQVTM, ANQGSEA. In the study's own analysis: Nucleated cell counts were estimated from reference gene primer amplification. Measured with immunoSEQ multiplex PCR; TCRdb has only the in-frame clones, and not every one. D and trimming were read from the DNA, whereas the V and J calls and clone size are those reported in that table. This sample has roughly 230,000 clones, with about 88% found just once. V is TRBV29-1 and J is TRBJ1-2, with D unclear. What was sequenced was peripheral blood. The sequence was obtained from a man in his 70s with acute or convalescent COVID-19. CDR3 nucleotides: TGCAGCGTCACCCTCGAGGAGCCGGGTGATTACGGCTACACCTTC. As protein: CSVTLEEPGDYGYTF.